Below are 19 T cell receptor beta chains sequenced from a single sample in a study of cytomegalovirus exposure and HLA in healthy donors. The PCR ran on 60 Vbeta and 13 Jbeta primers. The table came from immunoSEQ multiplex PCR; TCRdb's copy has only in-frame clones and leaves some out. This sample's clone table lists around 60,000 clones. Sequenced material: PBMCs. Every receptor here comes from a man aged 25-45 years in good health and CMV-seropositive.

The rearrangement joins TRBV7-9 to TRBJ1-1; D gene ambiguous. This CDR3 contains 14 residues. V was pared by 1 base and J by 5 bases, with 11 bases between. CDR1 is SEHNR, CDR2 FQNEAQ, per germline (reference sequence). This CDR3 is CASSLGRGRTEAFF. The CDR3 DNA reads TGTGCCAGCAGCTTAGGTCGGGGTCGAACTGAAGCTTTCTTT.

Remarks on this clone: This sample includes further DNA sequences coding for the same CDR3. The V and J genes are TRBV7-2 and TRBJ2-3; TRBD2 agrees at 7 bases. The CDR3 is 17 residues long. The germline gives CDR1 SGHTA, CDR2 FQGNSA. V lost 1 base, J lost 6 bases, and 13 bases stayed unmatched. CDR3 coding DNA: TGTGCCAGCAGCTTAGTGGCTAGCGGACTTTTCGGGGATACGCAGTATTTT. Amino acids: CASSLVASGLFGDTQYF.

The chain employs TRBV4-1 and TRBJ1-2, with a tentative D call TRBD1 (6 bases). Germline V gene sequence: CDR1 MGHRA, CDR2 YSYEKL. The CDR3 runs to 13 residues. V shed 3 bases and J shed 8 bases, with 13 bases lying between them. As DNA, the CDR3 is TGCGCCAGCAGCCAGAATTGGGACACAGGCTACACCTTC. This translates into CASSQNWDTGYTF.

The chain carries TRBV18 and TRBJ2-1; TRBD1 matches at 7 bases. The germline V gene has CDR1 KGHSH and CDR2 LQKENI. CDR3 length: 15 amino acids. The V segment lost 0 bases and the J segment 5 bases; nucleotides outside the gene matches: 4. The CDR3 protein is CASSPPGQVDNEQFF. As DNA, the CDR3 is TGTGCCAGCTCACCACCCGGACAGGTTGACAATGAGCAGTTCTTC.

J is TRBJ1-4 and V is TRBV7-2, with D maybe TRBD1 (6 bases). The CDR3 totals 14 residues. The germline gives CDR1 SGHTA, CDR2 FQGNSA. V shed 2 bases and J shed 8 bases, with 12 bases lying between them. The CDR3 DNA reads as TGTGCCAGCAGCTTAACCAGGGGCGGCGAAAAACTGTTTTTT. It is translated as CASSLTRGGEKLFF.

V usage is TRBV5-1 and J usage is TRBJ2-7; 10 bases agree with TRBD1. The V gene's germline CDR1 is SGHRS and CDR2 YFSETQ. With V trimmed by 3 bases and J by 2 bases, 5 bases remained unmatched. This CDR3 comprises 15 residues. CDR3 sequence (DNA): TGCGCCAGCAGCTCGGGACAGGGGAGAGCCTACGAGCAGTACTTC. It encodes CASSSGQGRAYEQYF.

A word on this clone: An end of the junction does not agree with germline; a read error may underlie this. The chain joins TRBV30 to TRBJ2-7, with D tentatively TRBD2 (6 bases). CDR3 length equals 15 residues. The germline CDR1 and CDR2 sequences are GTSNPN and SVGIG (reference sequence). CDR3 in amino acids: CAGSVLPGLAYEQYF. CDR3 nucleotides: TGTGCCGGGAGTGTACTCCCGGGGCTAGCGTACGAGCAGTACTTC.

The chain carries TRBV30 and TRBJ2-7; a weak D match, TRBD2 (5 bases). CDR1 and CDR2 (germline): GTSNPN, SVGIG (reference sequence). V lost 1 base, J lost 6 bases, and 10 bases lay in between. CDR3 length equals 12 residues. CDR3 amino acids: CAWSAGVIEQYF. The CDR3 DNA reads TGTGCCTGGAGTGCCGGGGTTATCGAGCAGTACTTC.

Concerning this clone: The junction differs from germline at one of its ends, possibly a read error. V usage is TRBV5-6 and J usage is TRBJ1-3; the match to TRBD1 covers 10 bases. The CDR3 consists of 14 residues. Germline V CDR1 and CDR2: SGHDT, YYEEEE. Here the CDR3 DNA reads TGTGCCAGCAGCTTGAGGACAGGGGGAAACAACATATATTTT. Its protein is CASSLRTGGNNIYF.

V is TRBV5-6 and J is TRBJ1-1, with unresolved D. In germline, CDR1 is SGHDT, CDR2 YYEEEE. The CDR3 is 11 residues long. The germline V and J ends were trimmed by 2 bases and 5 bases, with 4 bases remaining between them. DNA of the CDR3: TGTGCCAGCAGCTTATCTACTGAAGCTTTCTTT. Its translation is CASSLSTEAFF.

This chain connects TRBV2 to TRBJ2-7, with D hard to call. This CDR3 has 14 residues. Germline V gives CDR1 SNHLY, CDR2 FYNNEI. V was pared by 5 bases and J by 3 bases, with 14 bases between. The CDR3 loop reads CASSRNGPIYEQYF. CDR3 in DNA: TGTGCCAGCAGTAGAAATGGGCCTATCTACGAGCAGTACTTC.

This chain uses TRBV5-1 with TRBJ2-3; 7 bases fit TRBD1. V lost 4 bases, J lost 0 bases, and 5 bases stayed unmatched. This CDR3 region has 15 residues. Germline V gene sequence: CDR1 SGHRS, CDR2 YFSETQ. CDR3 residues: CASSLGQTSTDTQYF. The CDR3 DNA reads TGCGCCAGCAGCCTGGGACAGACCAGCACAGATACGCAGTATTTT.

The chain recombines TRBV11-3 with TRBJ1-1, with D hard to call. This CDR3 has 13 amino acids. The germline V gene has CDR1 SGHNT and CDR2 YENEEA. Trimming removed 5 bases from V and 0 bases from J, with 7 bases in between. In DNA form, the CDR3 reads TGTGCCAGCAGCGCGGGCTTGAACACTGAAGCTTTCTTT. It encodes CASSAGLNTEAFF.

This rearrangement joins TRBV5-1 to TRBJ1-1; possibly TRBD1 for D (5 bases). This CDR3 has 15 residues. Looked up from germline, CDR1 is SGHRS and CDR2 is YFSETQ. The V end lost 7 bases, the J end lost 0 bases, and 16 bases lay between the germline ends. The CDR3 loop reads CASRDSGGMNTEAFF. DNA of the CDR3: TGCGCCAGCCGAGACTCCGGGGGGATGAACACTGAAGCTTTCTTT.

The rearrangement uses TRBV9 and TRBJ1-2, with no clear D. The CDR3 length is 15 residues. Germline V CDR1 and CDR2: SGDLS, YYNGEE. Between the trimmed V and J ends, which lost 0 bases and 2 bases, there was a span of 11 bases. CDR3 residues: CASSVEAASNYGYTF. CDR3 coding DNA: TGTGCCAGCAGCGTAGAGGCAGCGTCCAACTATGGCTACACCTTC.

Concerning this clone: One end of the junction varies from germline; a read error may be responsible. The V gene is TRBV7-7, the J gene TRBJ2-5, with 8 nucleotides matching TRBD1. This CDR3 contains 15 residues. The germline V gene has CDR1 SSHAT and CDR2 FNYEAQ (reference sequence). In DNA, the CDR3 is TGTGCTAGCAGCACCGCCGGGACAGGACAAGAGACCCAGTACTTC. It encodes CASSTAGTGQETQYF.

V usage is TRBV7-3 and J usage is TRBJ2-1, with D maybe TRBD2 (6 bases). The ends were cut back, 7 bases at V and 7 bases at J, with 23 bases in the middle. The germline V gene encodes CDR1 SGHTA and CDR2 FQGTGA. This CDR3 has 16 residues. Here the CDR3 reads CASTLVDPTSFNEQFF. Here the CDR3 DNA reads TGTGCCAGCACCCTTGTGGACCCGACTAGTTTTAATGAGCAGTTCTTC. Supplemented by reference TRBV7-3 and TRBJ2-1, the full variable domain reads GAGVSQTPSNKVTEKGKYVELRCDPISGHTALYWYRQSLGQGPEFLIYFQGTGAADDSGLPNDRFFAVRPEGSVSTLKIQRTERGDSAVYLCASTLVDPTSFNEQFFGPGTRLTVL.

Of note for this clone: Mismatch with germline at one junction end may stem from a read error. At the DNA level, this CDR3 is encoded by other sequences in the same sample as well. The chain employs TRBV6-1 and TRBJ1-6, with D possibly TRBD1 on 6 matching bases. The CDR3 runs to 15 residues. Germline assignment: CDR1 MNHNS and CDR2 SASEGT. The CDR3 spells CASSDPQGRNSPLHF. In nucleotides, the CDR3 is TGTGCCAGCAGTGATCCACAGGGAAGGAATTCACCCCTACACTTT.

The chain links TRBV6-6 to TRBJ1-6; unclear D gene. This CDR3 is built from 15 residues. V was shortened by 0 bases and J by 6 bases, with 9 bases between the two germline ends. The germline gives CDR1 MNHNY, CDR2 SVGAGI (reference sequence). The CDR3 is CASSYSRGRNSPLHF. CDR3 sequence (DNA): TGTGCCAGCAGTTACTCCCGGGGTCGTAATTCACCCCTCCACTTT.